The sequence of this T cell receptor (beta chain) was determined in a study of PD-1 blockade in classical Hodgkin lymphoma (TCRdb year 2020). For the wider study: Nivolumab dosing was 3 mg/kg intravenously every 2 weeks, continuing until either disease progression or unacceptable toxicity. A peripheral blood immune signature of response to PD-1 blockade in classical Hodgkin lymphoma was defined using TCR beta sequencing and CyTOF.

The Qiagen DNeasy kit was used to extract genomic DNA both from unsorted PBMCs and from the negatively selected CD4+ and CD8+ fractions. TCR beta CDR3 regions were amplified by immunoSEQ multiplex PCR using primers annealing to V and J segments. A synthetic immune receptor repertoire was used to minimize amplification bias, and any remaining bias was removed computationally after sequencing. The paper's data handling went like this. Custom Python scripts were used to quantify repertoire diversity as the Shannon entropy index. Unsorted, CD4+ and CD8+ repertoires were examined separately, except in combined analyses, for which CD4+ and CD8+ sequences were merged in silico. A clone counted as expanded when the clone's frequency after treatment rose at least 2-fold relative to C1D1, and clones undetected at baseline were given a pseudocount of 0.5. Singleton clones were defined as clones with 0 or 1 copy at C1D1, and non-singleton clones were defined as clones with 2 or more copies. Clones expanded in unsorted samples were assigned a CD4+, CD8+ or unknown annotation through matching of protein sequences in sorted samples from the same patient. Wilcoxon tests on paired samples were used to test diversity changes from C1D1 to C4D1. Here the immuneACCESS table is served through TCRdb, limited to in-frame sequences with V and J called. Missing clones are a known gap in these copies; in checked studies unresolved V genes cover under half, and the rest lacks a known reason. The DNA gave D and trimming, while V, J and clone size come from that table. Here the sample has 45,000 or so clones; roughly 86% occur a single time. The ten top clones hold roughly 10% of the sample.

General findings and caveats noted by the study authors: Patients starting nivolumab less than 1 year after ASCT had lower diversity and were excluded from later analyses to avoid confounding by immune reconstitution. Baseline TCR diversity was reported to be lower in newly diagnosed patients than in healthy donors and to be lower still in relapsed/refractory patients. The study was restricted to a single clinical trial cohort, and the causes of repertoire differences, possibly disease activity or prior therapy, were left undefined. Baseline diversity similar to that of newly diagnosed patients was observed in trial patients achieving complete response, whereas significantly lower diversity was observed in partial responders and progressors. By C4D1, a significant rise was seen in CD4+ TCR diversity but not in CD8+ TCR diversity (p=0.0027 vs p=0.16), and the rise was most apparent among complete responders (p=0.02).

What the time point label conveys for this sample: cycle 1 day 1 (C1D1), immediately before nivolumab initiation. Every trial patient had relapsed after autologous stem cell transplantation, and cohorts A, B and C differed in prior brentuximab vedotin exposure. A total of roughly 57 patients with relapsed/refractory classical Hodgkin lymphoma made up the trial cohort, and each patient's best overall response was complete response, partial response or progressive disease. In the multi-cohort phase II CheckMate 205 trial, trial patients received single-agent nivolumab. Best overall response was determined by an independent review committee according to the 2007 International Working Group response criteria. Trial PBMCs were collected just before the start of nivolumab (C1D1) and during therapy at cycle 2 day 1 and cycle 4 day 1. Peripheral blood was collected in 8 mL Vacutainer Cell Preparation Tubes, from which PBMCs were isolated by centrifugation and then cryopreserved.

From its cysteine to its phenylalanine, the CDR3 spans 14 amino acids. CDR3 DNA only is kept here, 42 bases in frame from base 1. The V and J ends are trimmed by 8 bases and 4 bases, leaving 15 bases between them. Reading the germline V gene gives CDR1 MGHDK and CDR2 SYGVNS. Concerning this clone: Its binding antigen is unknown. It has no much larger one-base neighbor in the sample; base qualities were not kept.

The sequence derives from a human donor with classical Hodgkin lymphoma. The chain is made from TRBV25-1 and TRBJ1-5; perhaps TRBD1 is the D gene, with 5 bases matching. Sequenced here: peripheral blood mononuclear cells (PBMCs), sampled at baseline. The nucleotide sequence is TGTGCCAGCTGGGGGGGTGGCAGGAATCAGCCCCAGCATTTT. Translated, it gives CASWGGGRNQPQHF.